Listed here are 8 T cell receptor beta chains from one sample, sequenced in a study of cytomegalovirus exposure and HLA in healthy donors. It was with 60 Vbeta and 13 Jbeta primers that the PCR ran. The protocol was immunoSEQ multiplex PCR, while the TCRdb copy is restricted to in-frame clones and leaves out a portion. The sample holds 150,000 or so clones; roughly 80% are singletons and the top ten take over 9%. Specimen: PBMCs. Receptor source: a man between 18 and 35 years old in good health and CMV-seropositive.

V usage is TRBV5-1 and J usage is TRBJ2-2; TRBD1 aligns across 8 bases. Germline assignment: CDR1 SGHRS and CDR2 YFSETQ. V gave up 3 bases and J gave up 8 bases; unmatched junction bases: 6. The CDR3 is made up of 14 amino acids. CDR3 sequence reads: CASSWAGGVGELFF. The CDR3 coding sequence is TGCGCCAGCAGCTGGGCAGGGGGCGTGGGGGAGCTGTTTTTT.

The V and J genes are TRBV7-3 and TRBJ2-1; 13 bases are shared with TRBD2. The CDR3 sequence is 16 residues long. The trim removed 5 bases at V and 10 bases at J, leaving 11 bases unmatched. CDR1 is SGHTA, CDR2 FQGTGA, per germline. CDR3 loop: CASSLGLAGVVGEQFF. CDR3 in DNA: TGTGCCAGCAGCCTAGGACTAGCGGGAGTGGTTGGGGAGCAGTTCTTC. Full variable domain (remainder filled in from reference TRBV7-3 and TRBJ2-1): GAGVSQTPSNKVTEKGKYVELRCDPISGHTALYWYRQSLGQGPEFLIYFQGTGAADDSGLPNDRFFAVRPEGSVSTLKIQRTERGDSAVYLCASSLGLAGVVGEQFFGPGTRLTVL.

The rearrangement links TRBV19 to TRBJ1-5, with a tentative D call TRBD1 (5 bases). The CDR3 extends over 15 amino acids. Germline V gene data show CDR1 as LNHDA and CDR2 as SQIVND (reference sequence). V dropped 7 bases and J dropped 7 bases, with 20 bases sitting between them. Here the CDR3 reads CASTLLGTKGQPQHF. The DNA of the CDR3 is TGTGCCAGTACCCTGTTAGGGACTAAAGGACAGCCCCAGCATTTT. Using reference TRBV19 and TRBJ1-5 for the parts outside the CDR3, the full variable domain is DGGITQSPKYLFRKEGQNVTLSCEQNLNHDAMYWYRQDPGQGLRLIYYSQIVNDFQKGDIAEGYSVSREKKESFPLTVTSAQKNPTAFYLCASTLLGTKGQPQHFGDGTRLSIL.

The rearrangement links TRBV6-5 to TRBJ2-1; 9 positions agree with TRBD1. Per germline, CDR1 MNHEY and CDR2 SVGAGI. V shed 6 bases, J shed 6 bases, and the junction held 0 bases outside the gene matches. This CDR3 spans 12 amino acids. In DNA form, the CDR3 reads TGTGCCAGCAGGGGACAGGGCAATGAGCAGTTCTTC. It yields the protein CASRGQGNEQFF.

This rearrangement joins TRBV7-9 to TRBJ2-5; a possible D gene is TRBD2 (5 bases). This CDR3 region has 13 residues. Germline CDR1 is SEHNR and CDR2 is FQNEAQ (reference sequence). Trimming took 5 bases from V and 5 from J, leaving 12 bases between them. This CDR3 is CASSAPTTETQYF. In DNA form, the CDR3 reads TGTGCCAGCAGCGCCCCGACTACGGAGACCCAGTACTTC.

The chain employs TRBV7-9 and TRBJ1-3, with D possibly TRBD1 on 5 matching bases. Trimming took off 1 base at V and 0 bases at J, with 19 bases between the two ends. This CDR3 has 19 amino acids. From germline, CDR1 is SEHNR and CDR2 FQNEAQ (reference sequence). Written as DNA, the CDR3 is TGTGCCAGCAGCTTAGTAGGGGCCTACGAAGCGGGCTCTGGAAACACCATATATTTT. Translating it yields CASSLVGAYEAGSGNTIYF.

The chain combines TRBV19 with TRBJ2-2; tentative D call: TRBD1 (6 bases). The V gene lost 3 bases and the J gene lost 3 bases, with 8 bases spanning the gap. The CDR3 has 14 residues. Per the germline V gene, CDR1 is LNHDA and CDR2 is SQIVND (reference sequence). The CDR3 loop is CASSMTGDTGELFF. CDR3 nucleotides: TGTGCCAGTAGTATGACAGGAGACACCGGGGAGCTGTTTTTT.

The V call is TRBV11-2, the J call TRBJ2-1, with 10 bases matching TRBD2. The CDR3 has 16 residues. V shed 5 bases and J 5 bases; nucleotides not matched to a gene: 9. Germline CDR1 and CDR2: SGHAT and FQNNGV. The CDR3 nucleotides are TGTGCCAGCAGCAGCGCCGGGACTAGCGCGGACAATGAGCAGTTCTTC. It specifies CASSSAGTSADNEQFF.